This T cell receptor beta chain derives from a study of T cell repertoires in cytomegalovirus infection. Background on the study: Recently identified HLA-C-restricted CMV epitopes were among the peptides used. It was the public TCR beta signatures that indicated both CMV infection and matching HLA type.

This CDR3 is built from 15 residues. The V segment lost 3 bases and the J segment 2 bases; nucleotides outside the gene matches: 7. The germline CDR1 and CDR2 sequences are SGDLS and YYNGEE. Regarding the study as a whole: Clonotypes of TCR beta that were HLA-C-restricted and CMV-specific dominated the ex vivo response.

As for this clonotype: Antigen unknown.

TCRdb called the reads again in MiXCR, with one record for every CDR3 protein. The sample includes 150,000 to 200,000 distinct CDR3 sequences, about a fifth seen only once; the top ten take 25%. The material was CD8+ T cells from cultured PBMCs, obtained from culture after CMV antigen stimulation. The sequence came from a human donor in good health (CMV status not recorded). Some clones in this sample may be carry-over from other donors' samples. The chain uses TRBV9 and TRBJ2-5; 7 positions agree with TRBD1. The CDR3 DNA is TGTGCCAGCAGCGCGGGACAGAGGATACAAGAGACCCAGTACTTC. Amino acids: CASSAGQRIQETQYF.